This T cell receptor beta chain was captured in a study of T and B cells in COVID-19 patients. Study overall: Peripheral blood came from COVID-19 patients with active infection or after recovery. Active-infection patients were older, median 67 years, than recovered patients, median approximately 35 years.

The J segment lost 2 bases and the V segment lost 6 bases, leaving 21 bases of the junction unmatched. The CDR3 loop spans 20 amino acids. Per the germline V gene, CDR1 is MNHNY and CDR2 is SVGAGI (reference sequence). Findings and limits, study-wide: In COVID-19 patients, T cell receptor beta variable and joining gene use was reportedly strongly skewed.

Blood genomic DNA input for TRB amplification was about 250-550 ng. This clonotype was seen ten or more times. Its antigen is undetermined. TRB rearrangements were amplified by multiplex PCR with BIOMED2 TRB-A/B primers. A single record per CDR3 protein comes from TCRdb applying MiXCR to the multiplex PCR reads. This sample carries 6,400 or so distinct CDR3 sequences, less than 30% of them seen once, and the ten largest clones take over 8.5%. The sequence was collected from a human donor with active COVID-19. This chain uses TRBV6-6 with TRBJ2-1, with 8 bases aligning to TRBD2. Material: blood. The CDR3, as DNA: TGTGCCAGCAGAGACCCGGGACACCCTTCTAGCGGGTCACCCTACAATGAGCAGTTCTTC. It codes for CASRDPGHPSSGSPYNEQFF.